These 19 T cell receptor beta chains were sequenced from one sample in a study of control samples from healthy donors and cancer patients. Sequencing used immunoSEQ multiplex PCR; TCRdb keeps in-frame clones, though not all of them. The sample lists 65,000 to 75,000 clones, approximately 84% occurring once. What was sequenced was blood. These receptors were taken from a woman aged 45-60 years in good health.

The V gene is TRBV11-2, the J gene TRBJ1-5, with D tentatively TRBD1 (5 bases). The V end was cut by 3 bases, the J end by 7 bases, with 10 bases between. From germline, CDR1 is SGHAT and CDR2 FQNNGV. The CDR3 contains 13 residues. The CDR3 spells CASSFQGGQPQHF. For the CDR3, the DNA is TGTGCCAGCAGCTTCCAGGGCGGACAGCCCCAGCATTTT.

V and J are TRBV7-9 and TRBJ2-1; D not resolved. The CDR3 consists of 11 residues. Trimming shortened V by 5 bases and J by 5 bases, and 4 bases separated the two germline ends. Germline-derived CDR1 and CDR2 are SEHNR and FQNEAQ (reference sequence). CDR3 region: CASSAHNEQFF. As DNA, the CDR3 is TGTGCCAGCAGCGCCCACAATGAGCAGTTCTTC.

The V call is TRBV19, the J call TRBJ2-7; the match to TRBD2 covers 11 bases. After removal of 3 bases from V and 6 bases from J, the junction contained 7 bases not matched to a gene. This CDR3 region has 15 residues. CDR1 is LNHDA and CDR2 is SQIVND in the germline V gene (reference sequence). The CDR3 coding sequence is TGTGCCAGTAGTATTCGGCTAGCGGGAGGCGCCGAGCAGTACTTC. Its protein is CASSIRLAGGAEQYF.

The chain employs TRBV12-3 or TRBV12-4 and TRBJ1-2, with a possible D match to TRBD1 (5 bases). There are 13 residues in the CDR3. Between the trimmed V and J ends, which lost 5 bases and 2 bases, there was a span of 9 bases. This CDR3 is CASSATANYGYTF. The DNA for the CDR3 is TGTGCCAGCAGTGCGACAGCGAACTATGGCTACACCTTC.

Only a few counts were recorded for this clone. The chain recombines TRBV11-3 with TRBJ2-3; maybe TRBD2 (5 bases). V gave up 5 bases and J gave up 0 bases, with 12 bases separating them. CDR1 is SGHNT, CDR2 YENEEA, per germline. This CDR3 region has 15 residues. The CDR3 bases are TGTGCCAGCAGCCAATTCAGCGGTAGCACAGATACGCAGTATTTT. Residues: CASSQFSGSTDTQYF.

The chain joins TRBV7-2 to TRBJ1-4; D gene uncertain. V was cut by 3 bases and J by 2 bases, with 16 bases left in between. The CDR3 is 17 residues long. Germline lookup yields CDR1 SGHTA and CDR2 FQGNSA. DNA of the CDR3: TGTGCCAGCAGCTTCTCCAAGTCGGGCCGGACTAATGAAAAACTGTTTTTT. It specifies CASSFSKSGRTNEKLFF.

The rearrangement joins TRBV5-1 to TRBJ1-2, with D tentatively TRBD1 (5 bases). CDR3 length: 16 residues. Germline CDR1 and CDR2: SGHRS and YFSETQ. Trimming removed 1 base from V and 0 bases from J, with 13 bases in between. This CDR3 reads CASSLNTQGPNYGYTF. DNA of the CDR3: TGCGCCAGCAGCTTGAATACCCAGGGACCTAACTATGGCTACACCTTC.

The rearrangement joins TRBV3-1 (or the pseudogene TRBV3-2) to TRBJ2-7; no reliable D call. The CDR3 covers 14 residues. CDR1 is LGHDT and CDR2 is YNNKEL in the germline V gene (reference sequence). V lost 6 bases and J lost 0, with 12 bases in between. In nucleotides, the CDR3 is TGTGCCAGCAGATTAAAGATTACCTCCTACGAGCAGTACTTC. Its protein product is CASRLKITSYEQYF.

V gene TRBV16 combines with J gene TRBJ2-7; D might be TRBD1 (5 bases). The CDR3 is 15 amino acids. V was cut by 0 bases and J by 0 bases, with 9 bases left in between. Germline V gene data show CDR1 as KGHSY and CDR2 as FQNENV. CDR3 loop: CASSQSPTDSYEQYF. The CDR3 nucleotides read TGTGCCAGCAGCCAATCCCCGACAGACTCCTACGAGCAGTACTTC.

This chain links TRBV10-3 with TRBJ1-1, with 8 positions matching TRBD1. The CDR3 covers 14 residues. With V trimmed by 6 bases and J by 3 bases, 6 bases remained unmatched. The germline V gene has CDR1 ENHRY and CDR2 SYGVKD. CDR3 amino acids: CAISSTGGDTEAFF. DNA for the CDR3: TGTGCCATCAGCTCAACAGGGGGGGACACTGAAGCTTTCTTT.

V gene TRBV28 combines with J gene TRBJ1-5; D is perhaps TRBD1 (6 bases). Germline V gene sequence: CDR1 MDHEN, CDR2 SYDVKM. V lost 1 base, J lost 7 bases, and 11 bases lay in between. The CDR3 contains 14 residues. The CDR3 bases are TGTGCCAGCAGTTTATCAGGGGCAGAACAGCCCCAGCATTTT. The encoded protein is CASSLSGAEQPQHF.

The rearrangement links TRBV24-1 to TRBJ2-1; 11 positions agree with TRBD1. V lost 0 bases, J lost 0 bases, and 3 bases stayed unmatched. The CDR3 runs 18 residues. In germline, CDR1 is KGHDR, CDR2 SFDVKD. CDR3: CATSDLGQGASSYNEQFF. As DNA, the CDR3 is TGTGCCACCAGTGATTTGGGACAGGGGGCGAGCTCCTACAATGAGCAGTTCTTC.

This sequence joins TRBV27 and TRBJ2-5, with 16 bases lining up with TRBD2. The CDR3 contains 15 residues. In germline, CDR1 is MNHEY, CDR2 SMNVEV (reference sequence). The V segment lost 6 bases and the J segment 5 bases; nucleotides outside the gene matches: 3. CDR3: CASRGLAGGWETQYF. The CDR3 DNA is TGTGCCAGCAGGGGACTAGCGGGAGGGTGGGAGACCCAGTACTTC.

The sample holds one count of this clone. J is TRBJ2-7 and V is TRBV7-9; 7 positions agree with TRBD1. In germline, CDR1 is SEHNR, CDR2 FQNEAQ (reference sequence). This CDR3 has 14 residues. Unmatched junction bases numbered 3, after V lost 4 bases and J lost 0 bases. The CDR3 region is CASSSGQHSYEQYF. The CDR3 DNA is TGTGCCAGCAGCTCGGGACAGCACTCCTACGAGCAGTACTTC.

The rearrangement joins TRBV3-1 (or the pseudogene TRBV3-2) to TRBJ2-7; 9 bases agree with TRBD1. V lost 3 bases, J lost 6 bases, and 6 bases stayed unmatched. The CDR3 totals 14 residues. Germline V gives CDR1 LGHDT, CDR2 YNNKEL (reference sequence). The CDR3 DNA follows: TGTGCCAGCAGCCACCGGGACAGGGAGGGCGAGCAGTACTTC. Residues: CASSHRDREGEQYF.

This clone was observed a handful of times. The V gene is TRBV3-1 (or the pseudogene TRBV3-2), the J gene TRBJ1-6, with D possibly being TRBD1 (5 bases). CDR3 length: 15 amino acids. V lost 5 bases, J lost 1 base, and 9 bases lay in between. CDR1 and CDR2 (germline): LGHDT, YNNKEL (reference sequence). The CDR3 spells CASSGQGSYNSPLHF. The CDR3 nucleotides read TGTGCCAGCAGCGGCCAGGGATCCTATAATTCACCCCTCCACTTT.

V is TRBV28 and J is TRBJ1-5, with D possibly being TRBD1 (6 bases). In germline, CDR1 is MDHEN, CDR2 SYDVKM. The CDR3 length is 14 residues. Trimming cost V 3 bases and J 4 bases, with 10 bases left between them. The CDR3 spells CASSFRQANQPQHF. As DNA, the CDR3 is TGTGCCAGCAGTTTCAGACAGGCAAATCAGCCCCAGCATTTT.

This clone has just one count. The CDR3 loop reads CASSYSGPQETQYF. The CDR3 DNA follows: TGTGCCAGCAGTTACTCAGGACCCCAAGAGACCCAGTACTTC. The J gene is TRBJ2-5, the V gene TRBV6-2 or TRBV6-3, with D hard to call. In germline, CDR1 is MNHEY, CDR2 SVGEGT. The ends were cut back, 0 bases at V and 1 base at J, with 6 bases in the middle. CDR3 size: 14 residues.

The chain recombines TRBV5-4 with TRBJ1-1, with 9 bases that match TRBD1. This CDR3 is built from 14 residues. V gave up 5 bases and J gave up 5 bases; unmatched junction bases: 7. Germline values: CDR1 SGHNT, CDR2 YYREEE (reference sequence). The chain's CDR3 is CASSRTGDLTEAFF. The DNA for the CDR3 is TGTGCCAGCAGTCGGACAGGGGACCTTACTGAAGCTTTCTTT.